The 31 T cell receptor beta chains listed next were all sequenced from one sample in a study of identifying expanded T cells in peripheral blood. Assay used: immunoSEQ multiplex PCR; TCRdb lists only in-frame clones, some missing. The data show approximately 83,000 clones, with about 85% seen just once and roughly 4% held by the top ten. What was sequenced was blood. Receptors were obtained from a person aged 18-70 years in good health.

This chain uses TRBV5-1 with TRBJ2-7, with a possible D match to TRBD1 (5 bases). Germline CDR1 is SGHRS and CDR2 is YFSETQ. V dropped 4 bases and J dropped 7 bases, with 15 bases sitting between them. This CDR3 region has 13 residues. Written as DNA, the CDR3 is TGCGCCAGCAGCAAACAGGTTGACCGGGAGCAGTACTTC. Residues: CASSKQVDREQYF. The full variable domain, rest sourced from reference TRBV5-1 and TRBJ2-7, is KAGVTQTPRYLIKTRGQQVTLSCSPISGHRSVSWYQQTPGQGLQFLFEYFSETQRNKGNFPGRFSGRQFSNSRSEMNVSTLELGDSALYLCASSKQVDREQYFGPGTRLTVT.

J is TRBJ1-1 and V is TRBV10-2, with D hard to call. V shed 0 bases and J shed 2 bases, with 7 bases lying between them. Germline lookup yields CDR1 WSHSY and CDR2 SAAADI. The length of the CDR3 is 14 residues. For the CDR3, the DNA is TGCGCCAGCAGTGAGTCAACATTTAACACTGAAGCTTTCTTT. Residues: CASSESTFNTEAFF.

Worth noting for this clone: Other DNA sequences of this sample code for an identical CDR3. The chain joins TRBV14 to TRBJ1-1; D is uncertain. Germline V CDR1 and CDR2: SGHDN, FVKESK. This CDR3 region has 13 residues. V was clipped by 4 bases and J by 6 bases, with 12 bases between them. The CDR3 DNA sequence: TGTGCCAGCAGCCGTTGGTATGCGGCTGAAGCTTTCTTT. This codes for CASSRWYAAEAFF.

CDR3 region: CSVDLFGGAGQPQHF. The CDR3 DNA reads as TGCAGCGTGGATTTATTTGGGGGCGCTGGGCAGCCCCAGCATTTT. This chain links TRBV29-1 with TRBJ1-5; TRBD1 is a possible D gene (6 bases). The V end lost 6 bases, the J end lost 7 bases, and 22 bases lay between the germline ends. The CDR3 extends over 15 amino acids. Per germline, CDR1 SQVTM and CDR2 ANQGSEA.

The chain links TRBV30 to TRBJ2-7, with unresolved D. The CDR3 is made up of 10 amino acids. Germline V lookup: CDR1 GTSNPN, CDR2 SVGIG (reference sequence). V was pared by 5 bases and J by 9 bases, with 11 bases between. This CDR3 reads CAWGFTGQYF. Here the CDR3 DNA reads TGTGCCTGGGGATTCACCGGGCAGTACTTC.

The rearrangement joins TRBV7-2 to TRBJ2-2, with a possible D match to TRBD2 (6 bases). Trimming shortened V by 0 bases and J by 1 base, and 12 bases separated the two germline ends. The germline V gene encodes CDR1 SGHTA and CDR2 FQGNSA. The CDR3 covers 17 residues. The CDR3: CASSLAVGGLNTGELFF. CDR3 nucleotide sequence: TGTGCCAGCAGCTTAGCGGTGGGGGGTTTGAACACCGGGGAGCTGTTTTTT.

The genes are TRBV6-6 and TRBJ1-2; tentative D call: TRBD1 (5 bases). The CDR3 is made up of 13 amino acids. Germline CDR1 and CDR2: MNHNY and SVGAGI (reference sequence). Trimming left V 4 bases short and J 6 bases short, with 12 bases between. CDR3 sequence: CASSWGSGNGYTF. CDR3 nucleotide sequence: TGTGCCAGCAGTTGGGGCAGTGGCAATGGCTACACCTTC.

The J gene is TRBJ2-7, the V gene TRBV18; TRBD1 matches 10 bases. The CDR3 is 13 residues long. The V and J ends lost 3 bases and 6 bases, in that order; junction bases with no gene match: 2. Germline V gene sequence: CDR1 KGHSH, CDR2 LQKENI. In DNA, the CDR3 is TGTGCCAGCTCACCGGGGACAGGGGCCGAGCAGTACTTC. It yields the protein CASSPGTGAEQYF.

This clone was observed a few times. The DNA of the CDR3 is TGTGCCAGCTCATACTCCCGGGAGAATAGGGGCTACACCTTC. Residues: CASSYSRENRGYTF. The rearrangement uses TRBV18 and TRBJ1-2; D is uncertain. Germline V CDR1 and CDR2: KGHSH, LQKENI. V lost 5 bases and J 8 bases, leaving 18 bases between the germline ends. This CDR3 region has 14 residues.

The genes are TRBV10-3 and TRBJ2-1; TRBD1 aligns across 8 bases. The V gene end was trimmed by 6 bases and the J gene end by 4 bases; junction bases not matched to a gene: 2. The CDR3 extends over 13 amino acids. The V gene's germline CDR1 is ENHRY and CDR2 SYGVKD. CDR3 coding DNA: TGTGCCATCAGAGGGACAGGATACAATGAGCAGTTCTTC. Its protein is CAIRGTGYNEQFF.

This clone has just one count. This chain uses TRBV19 with TRBJ2-7, with 14 bases that match TRBD2. Germline trimming cut 7 bases from V and 4 bases from J; bases unmatched to any gene: 9. The CDR3 covers 16 residues. CDR1 and CDR2 from the germline V gene are LNHDA and SQIVND (reference sequence). The CDR3 sequence is CASIGTGLAGGYEQYF. The CDR3 nucleotides are TGTGCCAGTATTGGCACTGGACTAGCGGGGGGTTACGAGCAGTACTTC.

The chain uses TRBV6-1 and TRBJ1-1; D uncertain. Trimming took off 2 bases at V and 1 base at J, with 11 bases between the two ends. The CDR3 spans 15 residues. Germline CDR1 reads MNHNS; CDR2 reads SASEGT. CDR3 nucleotides: TGTGCCAGCAGTGAATCTTGGCAGGCGAACACTGAAGCTTTCTTT. Translated: CASSESWQANTEAFF.

This chain links TRBV29-1 with TRBJ2-1; no firm D call. Trimming pared 4 bases from V and 2 bases from J, leaving 9 bases between. The CDR3 has 13 amino acids. The V gene's germline CDR1 is SQVTM and CDR2 ANQGSEA. CDR3 coding DNA: TGCAGCGTTGCAGTACTGACCTACAATGAGCAGTTCTTC. Encoded protein: CSVAVLTYNEQFF.

This rearrangement joins TRBV19 to TRBJ2-1, with 8 bases matching TRBD2. The CDR3 length is 17 residues. Germline V CDR1 and CDR2: LNHDA, SQIVND (reference sequence). V dropped 0 bases and J dropped 8; count of bases not matched to a gene: 12. The CDR3, as DNA: TGTGCCAGTAGTATAGATGTAGCGGGGAGAGTCGGGGATGAGCAGTTCTTC. This translates into CASSIDVAGRVGDEQFF.

The chain recombines TRBV5-1 with TRBJ1-3; D is possibly TRBD1 (6 bases). V was cut by 4 bases and J by 5 bases, with 22 bases left in between. In germline, CDR1 is SGHRS, CDR2 YFSETQ. The CDR3 runs 17 residues. The CDR3 reads CASSPVRGELGRNTIYF. CDR3 DNA sequence: TGCGCCAGCAGCCCCGTCAGGGGTGAGCTGGGTAGAAACACCATATATTTT. The whole variable domain, remainder taken from reference TRBV5-1 and TRBJ1-3, is KAGVTQTPRYLIKTRGQQVTLSCSPISGHRSVSWYQQTPGQGLQFLFEYFSETQRNKGNFPGRFSGRQFSNSRSEMNVSTLELGDSALYLCASSPVRGELGRNTIYFGEGSWLTVV.

The V and J genes are TRBV15 and TRBJ1-5; possible D gene TRBD1, 6 bases. This CDR3 is built from 22 residues. Per the germline V gene, CDR1 is LNHNV and CDR2 is YYDKDF (reference sequence). Trimming shortened V by 0 bases and J by 3 bases, and 30 bases separated the two germline ends. In DNA form, the CDR3 reads TGTGCCACCAGCAGAGATTTGGGCCAGGCAGGGGCAAAGACGAGTAACAATCAGCCCCAGCATTTT. Its translation is CATSRDLGQAGAKTSNNQPQHF.

CDR3 in DNA: TGTGCCAGCAGCAGGGACAGGGACTCTGGAAACACCATATATTTT. Encoded protein: CASSRDRDSGNTIYF. The V gene is TRBV7-9, the J gene TRBJ1-3; TRBD1 matches at 9 bases. This CDR3 comprises 15 residues. V lost 5 bases and J lost 0; bases outside the gene matches: 2. Germline CDR1 SEHNR, CDR2 FQNEAQ (reference sequence). Using reference TRBV7-9 and TRBJ1-3 for the parts outside the CDR3, the full variable domain is DTGVSQNPRHKITKRGQNVTFRCDPISEHNRLYWYRQTLGQGPEFLTYFQNEAQLEKSRLLSDRFSAERPKGSFSTLEIQRTEQGDSAMYLCASSRDRDSGNTIYFGEGSWLTVV.

The rearrangement uses TRBV5-6 and TRBJ2-7; D unresolved. The V end lost 2 bases, the J end lost 3 bases, and 12 bases lay between the germline ends. This CDR3 region has 14 residues. Germline V gene sequence: CDR1 SGHDT, CDR2 YYEEEE. The CDR3 protein is CASSFRSRDYEQYF. CDR3 coding DNA: TGTGCCAGCAGCTTTAGGTCCCGTGACTACGAGCAGTACTTC. Combining the CDR3 with reference TRBV5-6 and TRBJ2-7 gives the whole variable domain DAGVTQSPTHLIKTRGQQVTLRCSPKSGHDTVSWYQQALGQGPQFIFQYYEEEERQRGNFPDRFSGHQFPNYSSELNVNALLLGDSALYLCASSFRSRDYEQYFGPGTRLTVT.

This chain joins TRBV5-5 and TRBJ2-7, with D maybe TRBD1 (6 bases). Germline V gives CDR1 SGHKS, CDR2 YYEKEE (reference sequence). V was shortened by 4 bases and J by 6 bases, with 11 bases between the two germline ends. This CDR3 comprises 12 residues. CDR3 sequence (DNA): TGTGCCAGCAGCAGGGACATTCGCGAGCAGTACTTC. It codes for CASSRDIREQYF.

The CDR3: CASSLTEGTDTQYF. CDR3 bases: TGTGCCAGCAGCTTAACAGAGGGCACAGATACGCAGTATTTT. The rearrangement links TRBV11-2 to TRBJ2-3; D is ambiguous. V was clipped by 2 bases and J by 1 base, with 7 bases between them. CDR3 length: 14 residues. Germline V gene lookup returns CDR1 SGHAT and CDR2 FQNNGV. The full variable domain, completed using reference TRBV11-2 and TRBJ2-3, is EAGVAQSPRYKIIEKRQSVAFWCNPISGHATLYWYQQILGQGPKLLIQFQNNGVVDDSQLPKDRFSAERLKGVDSTLKIQPAKLEDSAVYLCASSLTEGTDTQYFGPGTRLTVL.

The chain links TRBV19 to TRBJ1-1; D gene ambiguous. With 10 bases removed from V and 3 bases from J, the gap between germline ends came to 21 bases. The CDR3 covers 15 residues. The germline gives CDR1 LNHDA, CDR2 SQIVND (reference sequence). CDR3 sequence (DNA): TGTGCCACCAGAATCGGATTGGACCGTTACACTGAAGCTTTCTTT. It specifies CATRIGLDRYTEAFF. Full variable domain (rest looked up from reference TRBV19 and TRBJ1-1): DGGITQSPKYLFRKEGQNVTLSCEQNLNHDAMYWYRQDPGQGLRLIYYSQIVNDFQKGDIAEGYSVSREKKESFPLTVTSAQKNPTAFYLCATRIGLDRYTEAFFGQGTRLTVV.

The chain recombines TRBV5-6 with TRBJ1-2; D is unresolved. CDR1 is SGHDT, CDR2 YYEEEE, per germline. The V end was cut by 3 bases, the J end by 0 bases, with 9 bases between. The CDR3 covers 14 residues. The CDR3: CASSSLSSNYGYTF. CDR3 sequence (DNA): TGTGCCAGCAGCTCCCTCAGTTCTAACTATGGCTACACCTTC.

A remark on this clone: At one end, the junction sequence differs from germline, possibly due to a read error. The chain is built from TRBV7-6 and TRBJ2-7; 7 nucleotides align to TRBD2. This CDR3 contains 11 residues. CDR1 is SGHVS and CDR2 is FNYEAQ in the germline V gene. The CDR3 spells CASSSGTMIDF. CDR3 coding DNA: TGTGCCAGCAGCTCCGGGACTATGATCGACTTC.

This clone was recorded a few times. The rearrangement joins TRBV4-3 to TRBJ1-2, with a possible D match to TRBD1 (5 bases). The V end was cut by 0 bases, the J end by 4 bases, with 15 bases between. Looked up from germline, CDR1 is LGHNA and CDR2 is YSLEER. This CDR3 has 16 residues. The CDR3 sequence: CASSQEVGTGGYGYTF. The CDR3 coding sequence is TGCGCCAGCAGCCAAGAAGTTGGTACAGGCGGCTATGGCTACACCTTC.

The chain is built from TRBV27 and TRBJ1-4, with 9 positions matching TRBD1. The CDR3 loop spans 15 amino acids. J lost 7 bases, V lost 4 bases, and 7 bases had no gene match. CDR1 MNHEY and CDR2 SMNVEV come from the germline V gene (reference sequence). CDR3 sequence reads: CASSSGTGLSEKLFF. CDR3 nucleotide sequence: TGTGCCAGCAGTTCTGGGACAGGGTTGAGTGAAAAACTGTTTTTT.

This chain links TRBV19 with TRBJ1-4; D ambiguous. CDR1 and CDR2 from the germline V gene are LNHDA and SQIVND (reference sequence). The CDR3 consists of 11 residues. The V end lost 10 bases, the J end lost 8 bases, and 11 bases lay between the germline ends. Here the CDR3 reads CATLDAEKLFF. The CDR3 DNA sequence: TGTGCCACCCTAGATGCCGAAAAACTGTTTTTT.

The count of this clone is one. The V call is TRBV25-1, the J call TRBJ2-6; D is unclear. V lost 3 bases and J lost 0, with 9 bases in between. This CDR3 is built from 16 residues. Germline assignment: CDR1 MGHDK and CDR2 SYGVNS. CDR3 sequence reads: CASSDAVSSGANVLTF. DNA for the CDR3: TGTGCCAGCAGTGACGCCGTGAGCTCTGGGGCCAACGTCCTGACTTTC. Combining the CDR3 with reference TRBV25-1 and TRBJ2-6 gives the whole variable domain EADIYQTPRYLVIGTGKKITLECSQTMGHDKMYWYQQDPGMELHLIHYSYGVNSTEKGDLSSESTVSRIRTEHFPLTLESARPSHTSQYLCASSDAVSSGANVLTFGAGSRLTVL.

The CDR3 here is CASSTGKGQLQEETQYF. The CDR3 DNA reads TGTGCCAGCAGCACCGGGAAGGGACAACTGCAAGAAGAGACCCAGTACTTC. This chain connects TRBV5-8 to TRBJ2-5; D perhaps matches TRBD1 (6 bases). CDR3 length: 17 residues. V lost 4 bases to trimming and J lost 3 bases, with 22 bases between them. Germline V lookup: CDR1 SGHTS, CDR2 YDEGEE.

The chain links TRBV10-1 to TRBJ1-1; 7 nucleotides match TRBD1. Germline loops: CDR1 WNHNN, CDR2 SYGVQD (reference sequence). V shed 5 bases and J 1 base; nucleotides not matched to a gene: 7. CDR3 size: 15 residues. CDR3 region: CASSSNRGQNTEAFF. As DNA, the CDR3 is TGCGCCAGCAGTTCAAACAGGGGCCAGAACACTGAAGCTTTCTTT.

This clone occurred a few times. The rearrangement uses TRBV19 and TRBJ1-4, with 8 bases that match TRBD1. The length of the CDR3 is 14 residues. The germline CDR1 and CDR2 sequences are LNHDA and SQIVND (reference sequence). V gave up 6 bases and J gave up 4 bases; unmatched junction bases: 4. The CDR3 spells CASRMDRVNEKLFF. The CDR3 coding sequence is TGTGCCAGTAGAATGGACAGGGTTAATGAAAAACTGTTTTTT.

The chain combines TRBV5-1 with TRBJ1-2; weak D call: TRBD1 (6 bases). The germline gives CDR1 SGHRS, CDR2 YFSETQ. The CDR3 sequence is 14 residues long. Trimming removed 5 bases at V and 4 bases at J, with 15 bases between. The CDR3 coding sequence is TGCGCCAGCAGGGAGGGAGCGGGGGCCTATGGCTACACCTTC. It is translated as CASREGAGAYGYTF.